Each of the 9 T cell receptor beta chains below was sequenced from the same sample in a study of shared clonotypes between healthy human individuals. Clones were sequenced by immunoSEQ multiplex PCR, and TCRdb holds only the in-frame ones, with some missing. This table has 2.5 million or so clones, approximately 94% appearing once. The sample was naive CD4+ T cells sorted from blood. Specified subset: CD45RA+ positively selected. The receptors were gathered from a man aged 18 to 30 in good health.

The chain links TRBV5-6 to TRBJ2-5; a possible D gene is TRBD1 (6 bases). CDR3 length equals 16 residues. Trimming removed 6 bases from V and 5 bases from J, with 23 bases in between. Germline CDR1 is SGHDT and CDR2 is YYEEEE. CDR3 DNA: TGTGCCAGCAACTCACCAGGGACACCTCCGAGGGAGACCCAGTACTTC. This translates into CASNSPGTPPRETQYF.

The gene calls are TRBV6-6 and TRBJ1-6; the D is unclear. The V gene lost 5 bases and the J gene lost 7 bases, with 9 bases spanning the gap. CDR3 length: 13 residues. The germline V gene has CDR1 MNHNY and CDR2 SVGAGI (reference sequence). This chain's CDR3 is CASSRGFNSPLHF. CDR3 DNA: TGTGCCAGCAGTCGAGGGTTCAATTCACCCCTCCACTTT.

V usage is TRBV7-2 and J usage is TRBJ1-4; 7 bases match TRBD1. The length of the CDR3 is 15 residues. Germline V gives CDR1 SGHTA, CDR2 FQGNSA. After removal of 3 bases from V and 4 bases from J, the junction contained 5 bases not matched to a gene. CDR3 sequence reads: CASSLTGLGNEKLFF. CDR3 sequence (DNA): TGTGCCAGCAGCTTGACAGGGCTGGGTAATGAAAAACTGTTTTTT.

The chain combines TRBV9 with TRBJ2-5, with 8 bases matching TRBD1. V gave up 5 bases and J gave up 5 bases; unmatched junction bases: 11. The CDR3 totals 15 residues. Germline assignment: CDR1 SGDLS and CDR2 YYNGEE. This CDR3 reads CASSTGTGGRETQYF. CDR3 in DNA: TGTGCCAGCAGTACCGGGACAGGTGGGAGGGAGACCCAGTACTTC.

The rearrangement joins TRBV5-6 to TRBJ2-7; D ambiguous. CDR1 and CDR2 (germline): SGHDT, YYEEEE. The V and J ends lost 4 bases and 8 bases respectively, with 19 bases between them. CDR3 size: 14 residues. The CDR3 bases are TGTGCCAGCAGCATAAGGGTCGTCGCAACGAAGCAGTACTTC. Amino acids: CASSIRVVATKQYF. Together with reference TRBV5-6 and TRBJ2-7, the CDR3 gives the full variable domain: DAGVTQSPTHLIKTRGQQVTLRCSPKSGHDTVSWYQQALGQGPQFIFQYYEEEERQRGNFPDRFSGHQFPNYSSELNVNALLLGDSALYLCASSIRVVATKQYFGPGTRLTVT.

This chain uses TRBV18 with TRBJ2-7; 9 positions match TRBD1. Germline loops: CDR1 KGHSH, CDR2 LQKENI. Losses at the gene ends were 3 bases for V and 6 bases for J; bases not matched to a gene: 12. The CDR3 consists of 16 residues. The CDR3 nucleotides are TGTGCCAGCTCACCTAGACAGGGGGGCTTTGGGGCCGAGCAGTACTTC. The encoded protein is CASSPRQGGFGAEQYF.

The chain joins TRBV5-4 to TRBJ2-1; D is possibly TRBD1 (5 bases). V lost 0 bases, J lost 5 bases, and 15 bases lay in between. The germline V gene has CDR1 SGHNT and CDR2 YYREEE (reference sequence). CDR3 length equals 16 residues. This CDR3 reads CASSLAAKTANNEQFF. The CDR3 region has the DNA TGTGCCAGCAGCTTGGCCGCTAAGACAGCGAACAATGAGCAGTTCTTC. Based on the CDR3 plus reference TRBV5-4 and TRBJ2-1, the full variable domain is ETGVTQSPTHLIKTRGQQVTLRCSSQSGHNTVSWYQQALGQGPQFIFQYYREEENGRGNFPPRFSGLQFPNYSSELNVNALELDDSALYLCASSLAAKTANNEQFFGPGTRLTVL.

In the case of this clone: The sample has other DNA sequences that encode this CDR3 too. This rearrangement joins TRBV6-5 to TRBJ2-3; no firm D call. V lost 5 bases and J 5 bases, leaving 5 bases between the germline ends. CDR1 is MNHEY, CDR2 SVGAGI, per germline. The CDR3 spans 11 residues. CDR3 region: CASSVGDTQYF. The DNA of the CDR3 is TGTGCCAGCAGTGTCGGAGATACGCAGTATTTT.

The V gene is TRBV19, the J gene TRBJ1-2; D unclear. CDR1 is LNHDA and CDR2 is SQIVND in the germline V gene (reference sequence). This CDR3 is 11 amino acids long. V shed 4 bases and J shed 8 bases, with 8 bases lying between them. In DNA form, the CDR3 reads TGTGCCAGTAGTACCCTAGGAGGCTACACCTTC. Translated, it gives CASSTLGGYTF.